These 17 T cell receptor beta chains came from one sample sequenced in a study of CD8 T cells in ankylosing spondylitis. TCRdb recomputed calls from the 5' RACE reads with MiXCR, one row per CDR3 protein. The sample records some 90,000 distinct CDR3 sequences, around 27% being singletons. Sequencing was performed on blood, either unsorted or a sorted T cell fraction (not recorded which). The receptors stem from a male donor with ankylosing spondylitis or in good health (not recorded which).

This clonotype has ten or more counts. In DNA, the CDR3 is TGTGCCACCAGAGAAGGGCGGCCGGTGAACACTGAAGCTTTCTTT. Its protein is CATREGRPVNTEAFF. V and J are TRBV15 and TRBJ1-1, with D hard to call. This CDR3 comprises 15 residues. Trimming removed 6 bases from V and 0 bases from J, with 14 bases in between. CDR1 is LNHNV and CDR2 is YYDKDF in the germline V gene (reference sequence).

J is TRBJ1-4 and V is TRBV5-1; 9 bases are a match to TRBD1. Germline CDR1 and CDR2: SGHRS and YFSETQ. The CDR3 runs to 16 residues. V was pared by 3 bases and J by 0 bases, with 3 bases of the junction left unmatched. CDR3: CASSWGQGATNEKLFF. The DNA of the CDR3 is TGCGCCAGCAGCTGGGGACAGGGTGCAACTAATGAAAAACTGTTTTTT.

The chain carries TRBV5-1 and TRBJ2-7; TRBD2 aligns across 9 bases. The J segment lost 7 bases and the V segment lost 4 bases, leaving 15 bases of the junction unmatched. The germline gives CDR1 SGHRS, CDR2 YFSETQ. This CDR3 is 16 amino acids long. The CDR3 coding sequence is TGCGCCAGCAGCCTCTTCGGGATAGCGGGAGCTGGGGAGCAGTACTTC. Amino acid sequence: CASSLFGIAGAGEQYF.

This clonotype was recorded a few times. CDR3 DNA sequence: TGCAGTGCTAGCCAGGTCGGAGCTAACTATGGCTACACCTTC. Its translation is CSASQVGANYGYTF. J is TRBJ1-2 and V is TRBV20-1; D not certain. CDR3 length equals 14 residues. Trimming cost V 3 bases and J 0 bases, with 11 bases left between them. Germline CDR1 DFQATT, CDR2 SNEGSKA (reference sequence).

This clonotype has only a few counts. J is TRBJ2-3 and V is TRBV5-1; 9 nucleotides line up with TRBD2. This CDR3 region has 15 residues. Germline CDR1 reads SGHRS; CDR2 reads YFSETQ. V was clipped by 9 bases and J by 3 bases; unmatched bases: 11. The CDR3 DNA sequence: TGCGCCACCCGGCAGGCGGGGGGGTTTACAGATACGCAGTATTTT. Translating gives CATRQAGGFTDTQYF.

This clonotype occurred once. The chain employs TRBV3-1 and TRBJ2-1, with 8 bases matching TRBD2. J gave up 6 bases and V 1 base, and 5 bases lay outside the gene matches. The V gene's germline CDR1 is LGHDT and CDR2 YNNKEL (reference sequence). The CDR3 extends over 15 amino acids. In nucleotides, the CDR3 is TGTGCCAGCAGCCAAGCACTAGCGGTCTTCAATGAGCAGTTCTTC. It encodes CASSQALAVFNEQFF.

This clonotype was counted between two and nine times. The CDR3 region is CASSPTSGRGNEQFF. CDR3 nucleotides: TGCGCCAGCAGCCCGACTAGCGGGAGAGGAAATGAGCAGTTCTTC. The chain joins TRBV5-1 to TRBJ2-1; TRBD2 matches at 12 bases. The germline V gene has CDR1 SGHRS and CDR2 YFSETQ. With 4 bases clipped from V and 7 bases from J, the junction kept 6 bases outside the gene matches. This CDR3 spans 15 amino acids.

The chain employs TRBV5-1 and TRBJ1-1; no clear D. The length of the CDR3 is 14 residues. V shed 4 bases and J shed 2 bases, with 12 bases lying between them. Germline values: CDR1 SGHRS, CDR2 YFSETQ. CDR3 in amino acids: CASSTTARNTEAFF. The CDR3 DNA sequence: TGCGCCAGCAGCACAACAGCTCGAAACACTGAAGCTTTCTTT.

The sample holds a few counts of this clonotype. CDR3 bases: TGCGCCAGCAGCTTGGCCGCCCAGGGGTACGCAGATACGCAGTATTTT. It specifies CASSLAAQGYADTQYF. This chain connects TRBV5-1 to TRBJ2-3, with D possibly TRBD1 on 6 matching bases. Germline CDR1 SGHRS, CDR2 YFSETQ. The V and J ends lost 0 bases and 4 bases respectively, with 15 bases between them. The CDR3 is 16 amino acids.

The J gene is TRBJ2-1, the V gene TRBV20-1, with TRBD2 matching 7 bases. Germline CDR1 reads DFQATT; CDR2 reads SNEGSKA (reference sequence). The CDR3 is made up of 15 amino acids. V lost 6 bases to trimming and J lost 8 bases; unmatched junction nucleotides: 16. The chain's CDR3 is CSALSGEKFLDEQFF. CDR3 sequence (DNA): TGCAGTGCCCTAAGCGGGGAGAAATTCCTAGATGAGCAGTTCTTC.

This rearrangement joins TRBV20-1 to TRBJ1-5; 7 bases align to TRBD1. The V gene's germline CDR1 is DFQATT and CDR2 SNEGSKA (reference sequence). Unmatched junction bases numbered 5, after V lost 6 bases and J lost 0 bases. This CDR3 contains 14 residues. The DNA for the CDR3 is TGCAGTGCCCCGGGACAGCTTAGCAATCAGCCCCAGCATTTT. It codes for CSAPGQLSNQPQHF.

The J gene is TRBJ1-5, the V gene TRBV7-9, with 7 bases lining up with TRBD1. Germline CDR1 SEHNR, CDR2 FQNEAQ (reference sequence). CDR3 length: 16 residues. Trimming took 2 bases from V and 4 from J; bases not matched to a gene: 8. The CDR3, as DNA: TGTGCCAGCAGCTTAAGGGGGGACAGCGCGAATCAGCCCCAGCATTTT. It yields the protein CASSLRGDSANQPQHF.

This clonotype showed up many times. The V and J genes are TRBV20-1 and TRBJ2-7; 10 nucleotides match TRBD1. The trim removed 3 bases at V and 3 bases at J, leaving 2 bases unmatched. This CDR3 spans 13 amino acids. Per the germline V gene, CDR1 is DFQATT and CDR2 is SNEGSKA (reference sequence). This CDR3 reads CSASRDRGYEQYV. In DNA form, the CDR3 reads TGCAGTGCTAGCCGGGACAGGGGCTACGAGCAGTACGTC.

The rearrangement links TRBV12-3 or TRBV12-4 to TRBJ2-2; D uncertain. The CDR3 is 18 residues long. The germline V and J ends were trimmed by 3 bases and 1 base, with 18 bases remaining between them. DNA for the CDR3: TGTGCCAGCAGTTTTGTCTCTCACGTACAGAAGAACACCGGGGAGCTGTTTTTT. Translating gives CASSFVSHVQKNTGELFF.

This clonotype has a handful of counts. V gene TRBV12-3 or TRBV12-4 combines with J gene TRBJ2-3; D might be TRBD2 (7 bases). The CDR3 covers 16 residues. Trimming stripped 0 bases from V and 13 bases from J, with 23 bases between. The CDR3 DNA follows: TGTGCCAGCAGTTTAGCAAGGGACTCGTCGGGGGGCGAGGAGTATTTT. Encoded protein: CASSLARDSSGGEEYF.

DNA for the CDR3: TGTGCCAGCAGCCAAGAGGGTGGATACACTGAAGCTTTCTTT. Its protein product is CASSQEGGYTEAFF. The V and J genes are TRBV3-1 and TRBJ1-1, with D unclear. The CDR3 length is 14 residues. The V and J ends lost 0 bases and 3 bases respectively, with 8 bases between them. From germline, CDR1 is LGHDT and CDR2 YNNKEL (reference sequence).

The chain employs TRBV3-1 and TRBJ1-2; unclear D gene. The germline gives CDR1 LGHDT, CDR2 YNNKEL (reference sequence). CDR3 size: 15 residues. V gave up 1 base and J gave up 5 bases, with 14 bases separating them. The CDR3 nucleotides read TGTGCCAGCAGCCAAGTCTTACAGCCAGGTTATGGCTACACCTTC. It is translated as CASSQVLQPGYGYTF. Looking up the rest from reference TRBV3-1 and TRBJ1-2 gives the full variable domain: DTAVSQTPKYLVTQMGNDKSIKCEQNLGHDTMYWYKQDSKKFLKIMFSYNNKELIINETVPNRFSPKSPDKAHLNLHINSLELGDSAVYFCASSQVLQPGYGYTFGSGTRLTVV.